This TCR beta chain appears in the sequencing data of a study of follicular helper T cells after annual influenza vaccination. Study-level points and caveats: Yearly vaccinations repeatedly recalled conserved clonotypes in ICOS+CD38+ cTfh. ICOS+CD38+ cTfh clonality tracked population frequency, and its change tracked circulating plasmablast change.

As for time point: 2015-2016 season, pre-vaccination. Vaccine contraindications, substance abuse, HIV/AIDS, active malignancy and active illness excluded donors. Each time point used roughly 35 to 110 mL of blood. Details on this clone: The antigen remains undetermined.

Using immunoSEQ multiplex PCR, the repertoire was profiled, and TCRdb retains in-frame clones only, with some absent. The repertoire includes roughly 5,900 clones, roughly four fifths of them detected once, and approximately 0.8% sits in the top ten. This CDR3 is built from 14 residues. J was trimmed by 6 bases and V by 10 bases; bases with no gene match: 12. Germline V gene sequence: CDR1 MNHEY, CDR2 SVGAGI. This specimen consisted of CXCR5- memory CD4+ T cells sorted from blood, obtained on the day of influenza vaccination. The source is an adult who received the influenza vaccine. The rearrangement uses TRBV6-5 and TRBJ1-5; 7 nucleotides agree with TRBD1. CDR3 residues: CATQGRQGRQPQHF. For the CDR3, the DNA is TGTGCCACCCAGGGAAGACAGGGCCGTCAGCCCCAGCATTTT.